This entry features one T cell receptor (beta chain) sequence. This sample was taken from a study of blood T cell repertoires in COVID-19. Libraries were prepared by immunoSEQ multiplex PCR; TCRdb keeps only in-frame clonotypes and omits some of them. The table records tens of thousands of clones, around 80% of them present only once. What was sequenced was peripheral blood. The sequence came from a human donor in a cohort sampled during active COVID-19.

The CDR3 DNA reads as TGTGCCAGCCCAGGCCCCAGGGGCAATGAGCAGTTCTTC. Amino acids: CASPGPRGNEQFF. The rearrangement uses TRBV11-2 and TRBJ2-1; perhaps TRBD1 as D (6 bases). The CDR3 totals 13 residues. The germline gives CDR1 SGHAT, CDR2 FQNNGV. Deletions cut 8 bases from V and 6 bases from J, with 14 bases between.